What follows are 8 T cell receptor beta chains derived from one specimen sequenced in a study of blood T cell repertoires in COVID-19. The table came from immunoSEQ multiplex PCR; TCRdb's copy has only in-frame clones and leaves some out. The sample records roughly 270,000 clones, approximately 85% being singletons. Input material: peripheral blood. These receptors were taken from a man aged 50-60 years with active or convalescent COVID-19.

This chain connects TRBV4-2 to TRBJ2-1; maybe TRBD2 (6 bases). CDR3 length: 15 amino acids. The germline V gene encodes CDR1 LGHNA and CDR2 YNFKEQ. With 4 bases removed from V and 7 bases from J, the gap between germline ends came to 17 bases. CDR3 in DNA: TGTGCCAGCAGCCCCGTCCCGGGAGAAGGGAATGAGCAGTTCTTC. Translation: CASSPVPGEGNEQFF.

This rearrangement joins TRBV11-2 to TRBJ2-1; 13 bases agree with TRBD2. V shed 2 bases, J shed 5 bases, and the junction held 6 bases outside the gene matches. Germline assignment: CDR1 SGHAT and CDR2 FQNNGV. The CDR3 contains 17 residues. Here the CDR3 reads CASSLRGLAGIHNEQFF. For the CDR3, the DNA is TGTGCCAGCAGCTTACGGGGACTAGCGGGAATCCACAATGAGCAGTTCTTC.

In this sample, this clone turned up a few times. This chain connects TRBV29-1 to TRBJ2-7; D might be TRBD1 (5 bases). The CDR3 is 12 amino acids. The V end lost 3 bases, the J end lost 0 bases, and 6 bases lay between the germline ends. Germline CDR1 reads SQVTM; CDR2 reads ANQGSEA. The CDR3 DNA reads as TGCAGCGTTGAGCAGGGCTCCTACGAGCAGTACTTC. Translating gives CSVEQGSYEQYF.

Here the CDR3 reads CASSPRDGGYRRTSGRDEQFF. The CDR3 DNA sequence: TGTGCCAGCAGCCCAAGGGACGGGGGGTATCGTAGGACTAGCGGGAGGGATGAGCAGTTCTTC. This chain joins TRBV7-3 and TRBJ2-1; 15 bases are shared with TRBD2. With V trimmed by 5 bases and J by 8 bases, 22 bases remained unmatched. This CDR3 is built from 21 residues. CDR1 SGHTA and CDR2 FQGTGA come from the germline V gene.

This chain uses TRBV19 with TRBJ2-1, with TRBD2 identical over 12 bases. The CDR3 is 16 amino acids. V lost 6 bases, J lost 4 bases, and 7 bases stayed unmatched. Germline assignment: CDR1 LNHDA and CDR2 SQIVND (reference sequence). CDR3 DNA: TGTGCCAGTAGGCCAACTAGCGGGAGGTTTTACAATGAGCAGTTCTTC. Its translation: CASRPTSGRFYNEQFF.

The chain couples TRBV6-5 to TRBJ1-1; D is ambiguous. This CDR3 spans 14 amino acids. The germline V and J ends were trimmed by 5 bases and 1 base, with 11 bases remaining between them. From germline, CDR1 is MNHEY and CDR2 SVGAGI. The CDR3 region is CASSKYGGNTEAFF. The CDR3 DNA follows: TGTGCCAGCAGTAAATATGGCGGGAACACTGAAGCTTTCTTT.

The J gene is TRBJ1-5, the V gene TRBV5-1, with 7 bases matching TRBD1. The germline V gene encodes CDR1 SGHRS and CDR2 YFSETQ. The CDR3 is made up of 14 amino acids. V was clipped by 1 base and J by 6 bases; unmatched bases: 4. This CDR3 reads CASSLHQGGQPQHF. CDR3 sequence (DNA): TGCGCCAGCAGCTTGCATCAGGGGGGTCAGCCCCAGCATTTT.

The chain uses TRBV28 and TRBJ2-5; D not resolved. Germline V gene sequence: CDR1 MDHEN, CDR2 SYDVKM. Trimming took 3 bases from V and 5 from J, leaving 4 bases between them. The CDR3 has 11 amino acids. The CDR3 sequence is CASSLEETQYF. Here the CDR3 DNA reads TGTGCCAGCAGTTTGGAGGAGACCCAGTACTTC.